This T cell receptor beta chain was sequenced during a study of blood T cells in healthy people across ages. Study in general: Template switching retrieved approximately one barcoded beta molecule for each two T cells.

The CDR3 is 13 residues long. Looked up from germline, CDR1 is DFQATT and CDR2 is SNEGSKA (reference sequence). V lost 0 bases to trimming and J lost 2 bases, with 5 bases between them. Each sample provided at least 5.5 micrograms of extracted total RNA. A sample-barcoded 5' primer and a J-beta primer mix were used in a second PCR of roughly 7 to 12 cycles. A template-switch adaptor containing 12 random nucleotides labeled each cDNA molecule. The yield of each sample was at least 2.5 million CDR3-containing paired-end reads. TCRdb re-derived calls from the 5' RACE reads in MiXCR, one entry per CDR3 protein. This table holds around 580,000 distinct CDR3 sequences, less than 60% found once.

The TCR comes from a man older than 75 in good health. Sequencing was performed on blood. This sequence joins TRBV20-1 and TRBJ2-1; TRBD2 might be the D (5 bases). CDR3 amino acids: CSARDGAYNEQFF. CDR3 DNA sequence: TGCAGTGCTAGAGACGGGGCCTACAATGAGCAGTTCTTC.